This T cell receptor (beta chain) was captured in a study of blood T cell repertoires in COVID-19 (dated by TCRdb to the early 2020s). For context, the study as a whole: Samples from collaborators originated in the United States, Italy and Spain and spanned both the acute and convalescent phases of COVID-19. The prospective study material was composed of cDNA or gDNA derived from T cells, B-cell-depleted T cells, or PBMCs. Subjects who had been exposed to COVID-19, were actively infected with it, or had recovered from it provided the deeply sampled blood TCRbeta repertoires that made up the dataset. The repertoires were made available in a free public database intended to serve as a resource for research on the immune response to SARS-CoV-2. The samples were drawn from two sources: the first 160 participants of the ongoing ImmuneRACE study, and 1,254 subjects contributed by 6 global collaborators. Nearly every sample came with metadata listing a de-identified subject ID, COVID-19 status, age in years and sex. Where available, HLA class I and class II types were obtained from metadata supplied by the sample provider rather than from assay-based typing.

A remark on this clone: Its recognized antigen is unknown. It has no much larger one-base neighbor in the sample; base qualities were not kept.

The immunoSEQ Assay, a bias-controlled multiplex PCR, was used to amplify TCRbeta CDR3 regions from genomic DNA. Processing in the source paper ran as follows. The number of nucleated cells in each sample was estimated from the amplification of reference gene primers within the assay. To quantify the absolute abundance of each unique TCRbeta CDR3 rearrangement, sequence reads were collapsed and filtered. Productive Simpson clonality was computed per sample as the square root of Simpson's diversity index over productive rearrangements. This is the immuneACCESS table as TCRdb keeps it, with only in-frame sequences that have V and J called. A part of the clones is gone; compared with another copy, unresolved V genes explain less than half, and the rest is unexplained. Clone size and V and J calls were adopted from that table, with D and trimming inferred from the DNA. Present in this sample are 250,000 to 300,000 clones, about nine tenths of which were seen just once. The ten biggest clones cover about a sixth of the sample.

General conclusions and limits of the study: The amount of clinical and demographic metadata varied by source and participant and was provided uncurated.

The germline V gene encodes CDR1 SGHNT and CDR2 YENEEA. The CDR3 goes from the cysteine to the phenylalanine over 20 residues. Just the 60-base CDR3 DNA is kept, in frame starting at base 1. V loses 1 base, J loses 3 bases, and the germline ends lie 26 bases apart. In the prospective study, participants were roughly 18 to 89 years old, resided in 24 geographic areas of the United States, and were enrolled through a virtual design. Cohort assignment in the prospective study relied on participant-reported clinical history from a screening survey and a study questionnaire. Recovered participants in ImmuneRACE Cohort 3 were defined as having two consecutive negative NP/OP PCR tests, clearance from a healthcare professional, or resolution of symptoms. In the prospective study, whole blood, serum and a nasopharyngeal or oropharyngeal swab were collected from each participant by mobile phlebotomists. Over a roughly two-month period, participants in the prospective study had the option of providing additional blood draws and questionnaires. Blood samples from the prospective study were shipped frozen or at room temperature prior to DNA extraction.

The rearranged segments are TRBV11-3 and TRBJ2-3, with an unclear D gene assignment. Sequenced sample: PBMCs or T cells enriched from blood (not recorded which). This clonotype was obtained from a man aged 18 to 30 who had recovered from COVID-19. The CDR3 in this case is CASSLGAGPSYPIWTDTQYF. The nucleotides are TGTGCCAGCAGCTTAGGAGCAGGTCCGTCCTACCCCATATGGACAGATACGCAGTATTTT.